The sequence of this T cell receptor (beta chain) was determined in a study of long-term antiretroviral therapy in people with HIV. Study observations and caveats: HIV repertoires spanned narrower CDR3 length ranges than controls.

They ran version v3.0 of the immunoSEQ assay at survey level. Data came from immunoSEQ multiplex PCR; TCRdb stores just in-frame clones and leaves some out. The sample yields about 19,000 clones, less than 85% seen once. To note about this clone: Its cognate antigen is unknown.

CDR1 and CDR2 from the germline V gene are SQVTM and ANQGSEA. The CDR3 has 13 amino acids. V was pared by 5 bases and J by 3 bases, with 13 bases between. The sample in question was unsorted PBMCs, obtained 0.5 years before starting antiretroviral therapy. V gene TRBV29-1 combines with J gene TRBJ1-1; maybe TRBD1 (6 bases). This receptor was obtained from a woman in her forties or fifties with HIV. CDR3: CSVKQGLDTEAFF. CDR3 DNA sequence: TGCAGCGTTAAACAGGGTTTGGACACTGAAGCTTTCTTT.